This TCR beta chain stems from a study of OX40 agonist ivuxolimab in advanced cancers. Study-wide context: An agonistic anti-OX40 (CD134) antibody, ivuxolimab, was used to treat the patients.

V lost 8 bases to trimming and J lost 2 bases; unmatched junction nucleotides: 6. The CDR3 contains 13 residues. Germline values: CDR1 LNHDA, CDR2 SQIVND (reference sequence). Only in-frame clones appear in the TCRdb table, and some are missing; sequencing was by immunoSEQ multiplex PCR. The table includes fewer than 30,000 clones, 80% to 90% detected once. The chain employs TRBV19 and TRBJ2-7; TRBD2 agrees at 7 bases. The material was CD4+ or CD8+ T cells sorted from blood, obtained in a trial of the OX40 agonist ivuxolimab. This receptor was identified in an adult with an advanced solid tumor such as melanoma, head and neck, liver or kidney cancer. Written as DNA, the CDR3 is TGTGCCAGTGCCGCCGGGACTACCTACGAGCAGTACTTC. Its protein product is CASAAGTTYEQYF.